The entry below gives a single T cell receptor (beta chain) sequence along with its context. The antigen is unknown. Germline-derived CDR1 and CDR2 are SNHLY and FYNNEI. Between the trimmed V and J ends, which lost 4 bases and 0 bases, there was a span of 9 bases. The CDR3 is 15 residues long. Only in-frame clones appear in the TCRdb table, and some are missing; sequencing was by immunoSEQ multiplex PCR. Of fewer than 80,000 clones detected, around 84% appear once; the ten largest clones hold roughly 1.2%. This sample stems from a study of OX40 agonist ivuxolimab in advanced cancers. About the study: A diagnosis of hepatocellular carcinoma, melanoma, renal cell or head and neck cancer was present in dose-escalation patients. Points from the study as a whole: Normalized T-cell clonal expansion was also low in a subset of nonresponders.

Sampling times: baseline, cycle 4 day 1, cycle 7 day 1. The genes are TRBV2 and TRBJ2-2; D gene ambiguous. This specimen consisted of CD4+ or CD8+ T cells sorted from blood, obtained in a trial of the OX40 agonist ivuxolimab. This clonotype originated in an adult with an advanced solid tumor such as melanoma, head and neck, liver or kidney cancer. The CDR3 DNA follows: TGTGCCAGCAGTGTGTTACTACCGAACACCGGGGAGCTGTTTTTT. It is translated as CASSVLLPNTGELFF. Looking up the rest from reference TRBV2 and TRBJ2-2 gives the full variable domain: EPEVTQTPSHQVTQMGQEVILRCVPISNHLYFYWYRQILGQKVEFLVSFYNNEISEKSEIFDDQFSVERPDGSNFTLKIRSTKLEDSAMYFCASSVLLPNTGELFFGEGSRLTVL.